This is a list of T cell receptor beta chains from one sample in a study of T-cell memory formation after mild COVID-19. TCRdb re-derived calls from the 5' RACE reads in MiXCR, one entry per CDR3 protein. Among more than 75,000 distinct CDR3 sequences, about 15% were seen once, and the ten largest hold 31%. Material: PBMCs or a T cell subset sorted from them (not recorded which). The receptors derive from an adult woman who had mild COVID-19 (a few samples of this study predate the infection). Cell type and time point are not known. Each CDR3 is given with its conserved first and last residue. A D gene is named only where the DNA matches it firmly. Rows give clone size only sometimes, using once, few, many, or a class for an expanded clone.

-,-,TRBV4-3,TRBJ2-7,TGCGCCAGCAGCCAAGATTTGGGCTCAGCAATTGAGCAGTACTTC,CASSQDLGSAIEQYF
few,TRBD2,TRBV4-2,TRBJ2-5,TGTGCCAGCAACCCCATGAAGCGGGGGCGACAAGAGACCCAGTACTTC,CASNPMKRGRQETQYF
few,-,TRBV6-5,TRBJ2-3,TGTGCCAGCAGTTACGTCAACCCTGAATCGACAGATACGCAGTATTTT,CASSYVNPESTDTQYF
-,-,TRBV4-2,TRBJ2-1,TGTGCCAGCAGCCAAGATGGACTACTAAATGAGCAGTTCTTC,CASSQDGLLNEQFF
-,-,TRBV12-3/TRBV12-4,TRBJ2-3,TGTGCCAGCAGTTTAATCATTCCCACAGATACGCAGTATTTT,CASSLIIPTDTQYF
many,-,TRBV4-1,TRBJ2-1,TGCGCCAGCAGCCAAGTAGACCGGGACACCATCAATGAGCAGTTCTTC,CASSQVDRDTINEQFF
many,TRBD1,TRBV12-3/TRBV12-4,TRBJ2-7,TGTGCCAGCAGTTTAGGAGGACAGGGCTACGAGCAGTACTTC,CASSLGGQGYEQYF
-,-,TRBV19,TRBJ2-1,TGTGCCAGTAGTATGACAGGTGCTATATCCTACAATGAGCAGTTCTTC,CASSMTGAISYNEQFF
many,TRBD2,TRBV5-1,TRBJ2-3,TGCGCCAGCAGAGGGGTCACTAGCGGAACTAGCACAGATACGCAGTATTTT,CASRGVTSGTSTDTQYF
-,TRBD1,TRBV12-3/TRBV12-4,TRBJ1-1,TGTGCCAGCAGTGGGGACAGGAGGGGAGCTTTCTTT,CASSGDRRGAFF
few,-,TRBV30,TRBJ1-1,TGTGCCTGGAGTCTGGGGAGTGGGTACACTGAAGCTTTCTTT,CAWSLGSGYTEAFF
-,-,TRBV5-1,TRBJ1-4,TGCGCCAGCAGCCCGGGGGTCGAAACTAATGAAAAACTGTTTTTT,CASSPGVETNEKLFF
many,TRBD2,TRBV11-2,TRBJ2-1,TGTGCCAGCAGCTTGGCCCTAGCGGGAGGGCTTGAGCAGTTCTTC,CASSLALAGGLEQFF
few,TRBD1,TRBV5-1,TRBJ2-3,TGCGCCAGCAGCGGAAGACACAGGGGCGACACAGATACGCAGTATTTT,CASSGRHRGDTDTQYF
few,-,TRBV7-9,TRBJ2-7,TGTGCCAGCAGCTTTAGGACCGAGGAGCAGTACTTC,CASSFRTEEQYF
-,TRBD2,TRBV7-9,TRBJ2-7,TGTGCCAGCAGCCCGGGGACTAGCGGGAGACGCTACGAGCAGTACTTC,CASSPGTSGRRYEQYF
few,TRBD2,TRBV20-1,TRBJ2-3,TGCAGTGCTAGTGGGGGACTAGCGGGATCAGATACGCAGTATTTT,CSASGGLAGSDTQYF
-,-,TRBV5-6,TRBJ2-7,TGTGCCAGCAGTGGTTCGTCGGGCTTCTCCTACGAGCAGTACTTC,CASSGSSGFSYEQYF
once,TRBD1,TRBV6-1,TRBJ2-7,TGTGCCAGCAGTGGTTGGGACAGGGGAAACGAGCAGTACTTC,CASSGWDRGNEQYF
many,-,TRBV5-1,TRBJ2-3,TGCGCCAGCAGCTTGGGGGGCACAGATACGCAGTATTTT,CASSLGGTDTQYF
-,-,TRBV29-1,TRBJ2-3,TGCAGCGTGCCTTGGGCCCAGACAGATACGCAGTATTTT,CSVPWAQTDTQYF
-,-,TRBV12-3/TRBV12-4,TRBJ2-3,TGTGCCAGCACCAACACAGATACGCAGTATTTT,CASTNTDTQYF
-,TRBD1,TRBV5-1,TRBJ2-5,TGCGCCAGCAGCCAGGGACAGGCCCAGAGAGAGACCCAGTACTTC,CASSQGQAQRETQYF
-,-,TRBV5-6,TRBJ2-2,TGTGCCAGCAGCTCCGGACCGGTCGTGTGGCCAAACACCGGGGAGCTGTTTTTT,CASSSGPVVWPNTGELFF